The rows below give T cell receptor beta chains drawn from one sample of a study of T cell repertoires in cytomegalovirus infection. TCRdb passed the reads through MiXCR, listing each CDR3 protein once. Of about 830,000 distinct CDR3 sequences detected, 30% to 35% appear once; the ten largest clones hold 12%. No antigen is known for these receptors. This specimen consisted of cultured CD8+ T cells from PBMCs, obtained from culture after CMV antigen stimulation. The origin of the receptors is a human donor in good health (CMV status not recorded). Some clones in this sample may be carry-over from other donors' samples. Each CDR3 is given without its conserved first and last residue.

V gene,CDR3 protein
TRBV11-1,ASSLFAGVAGANVLT
TRBV27,ASSRGTYTGELF
TRBV7-9,ASSQGPSNQPQH
TRBV6-1,ASNAMNTEAF
TRBV4-1,ASSQDPAGFKDEQF
TRBV7-6,ASSLGARGGITGYT
TRBV5-4,ASSLIVTRGYT
TRBV15,ATAGSLEETQY
TRBV11-2,ASSPGTGKAGELF
TRBV27,ASSPGTVRTLSGNTIY
TRBV7-6,ASSLIAGRNEQF
TRBV27,ASSSGDNLNSPLH
TRBV7-6,ASSLSDLRGTEAF
TRBV7-9,ASSAASQGFTEAF